The subject of this entry is one TCR beta chain. Its antigen remains unknown. Reverse transcription of roughly 0.5 to 1 ug RNA used random hexamers. The method of amplification for TCR beta CDR3 was immunoSEQ multiplex PCR, covering 54 Vbeta and 13 Jbeta. Each CDR3 protein is one row after TCRdb ran MiXCR on the immunoSEQ multiplex PCR reads. The sample lists hundreds of thousands of distinct CDR3 sequences, roughly 95% seen once, with roughly 0.072% in the top ten. These data originate in a study of CD8 T cells in Susac syndrome. In blood CD8+ and CD4+ T cells, TCR beta underwent sequencing. The V gene's germline CDR1 is SGHVS and CDR2 FQNEAQ. This CDR3 region has 17 residues. The V and J ends lost 6 bases and 9 bases, in that order; junction bases with no gene match: 17. Findings and caveats of the study: The study admitted that it had a relatively small number of individuals in its TCR sequencing and HLA analysis.

The V gene is TRBV7-8, the J gene TRBJ2-2, with 9 positions matching TRBD1. The material sequenced was CD4+ T cells from PBMCs. This clonotype was obtained from a human donor with multiple sclerosis. The CDR3 protein is CASRLTGTGKRQRELFF. The CDR3 DNA reads as TGTGCCAGCAGACTAACCGGGACAGGGAAGCGTCAGCGGGAGCTGTTTTTT.